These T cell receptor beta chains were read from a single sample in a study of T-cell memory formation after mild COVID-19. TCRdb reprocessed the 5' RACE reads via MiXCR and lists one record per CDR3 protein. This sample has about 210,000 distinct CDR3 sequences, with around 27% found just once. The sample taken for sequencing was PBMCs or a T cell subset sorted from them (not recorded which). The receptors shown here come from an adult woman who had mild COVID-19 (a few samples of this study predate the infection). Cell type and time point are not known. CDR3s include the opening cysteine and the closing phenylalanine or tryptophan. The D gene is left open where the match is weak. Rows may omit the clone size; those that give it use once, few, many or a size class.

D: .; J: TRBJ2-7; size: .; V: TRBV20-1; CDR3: CSARGSEFGYEQYF; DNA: TGCAGTGCTAGAGGTTCAGAGTTCGGCTACGAGCAGTACTTC
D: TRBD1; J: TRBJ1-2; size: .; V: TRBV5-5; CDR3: CASSLEVRGTYGYTF; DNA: TGTGCCAGCAGCTTGGAGGTCAGGGGGACCTATGGCTACACCTTC
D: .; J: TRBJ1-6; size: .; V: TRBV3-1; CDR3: CASSPDSSYNSPLHF; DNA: TGTGCCAGCAGCCCGGACAGCTCCTATAATTCACCCCTCCACTTT
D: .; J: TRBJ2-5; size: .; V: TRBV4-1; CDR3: CASSQVTEETQYF; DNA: TGCGCCAGCAGCCAAGTAACAGAAGAGACCCAGTACTTC
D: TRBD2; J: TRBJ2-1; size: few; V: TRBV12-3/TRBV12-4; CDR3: CASSSLAGPGVEQFF; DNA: TGTGCCAGCAGTTCCTTAGCGGGGCCCGGGGTAGAGCAGTTCTTC
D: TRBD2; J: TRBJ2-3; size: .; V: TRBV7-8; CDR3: CASSRLAGSTDTQYF; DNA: TGTGCCAGCAGCCGACTAGCGGGAAGCACAGATACGCAGTATTTT
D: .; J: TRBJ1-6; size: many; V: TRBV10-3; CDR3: CAIRRDSYNSPLHF; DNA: TGTGCCATCAGGCGGGATTCCTATAATTCACCCCTCCACTTT
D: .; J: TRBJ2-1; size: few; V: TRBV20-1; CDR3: CSARDDPPSGNYNEQFF; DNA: TGCAGTGCTAGAGATGATCCCCCGAGCGGAAATTACAATGAGCAGTTCTTC
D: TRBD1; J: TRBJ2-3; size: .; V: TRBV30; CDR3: CAWGTGQGRDTQYF; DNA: TGTGCCTGGGGCACGGGACAGGGCCGAGATACGCAGTATTTT
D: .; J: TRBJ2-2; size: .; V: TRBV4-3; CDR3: CASSQDVYLKVFF; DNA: TGCGCCAGCAGCCAAGACGTCTACCTGAAGGTGTTTTTT
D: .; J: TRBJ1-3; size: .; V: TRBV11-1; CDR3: CASSLRTAGNTIYF; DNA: TGTGCCAGCAGCCTACGGACAGCGGGAAACACCATATATTTT
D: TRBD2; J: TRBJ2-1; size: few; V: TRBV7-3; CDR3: CASSPLGMLAGHNEQFF; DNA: TGTGCCAGCAGCCCCCTCGGGATGTTAGCGGGGCACAATGAGCAGTTCTTC
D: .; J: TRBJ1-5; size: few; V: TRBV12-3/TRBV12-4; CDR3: CASSFWGLQDNQPQHF; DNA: TGTGCCAGCAGTTTTTGGGGTTTGCAAGACAATCAGCCCCAGCATTTT
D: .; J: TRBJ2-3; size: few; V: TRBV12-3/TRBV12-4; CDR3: CASSYPSTDTQYF; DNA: TGTGCCAGCAGTTACCCGTCCACAGATACGCAGTATTTT
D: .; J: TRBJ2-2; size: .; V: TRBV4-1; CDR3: CASAYASGGRWNTGELFF; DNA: TGCGCCAGCGCCTATGCCTCTGGCGGACGATGGAACACCGGGGAGCTGTTTTTT
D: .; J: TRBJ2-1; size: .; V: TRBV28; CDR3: CASSPVRELDEQFF; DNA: TGTGCCAGCAGTCCTGTCCGGGAGTTAGATGAGCAGTTCTTC
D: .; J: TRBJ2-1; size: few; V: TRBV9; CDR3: CASSVRDSILQRNEQFF; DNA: TGTGCCAGCAGCGTCCGGGACTCGATACTACAGAGGAATGAGCAGTTCTTC
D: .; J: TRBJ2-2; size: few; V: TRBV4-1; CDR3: CASSPTRNAGELFF; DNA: TGCGCCAGCAGCCCCACGAGAAACGCAGGGGAGCTGTTTTTT
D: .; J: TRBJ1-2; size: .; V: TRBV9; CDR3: CASSVGPGNYGYTF; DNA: TGTGCCAGCAGCGTAGGGCCGGGTAACTATGGCTACACCTTC
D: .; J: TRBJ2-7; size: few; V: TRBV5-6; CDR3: CASSSTGNEQYF; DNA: TGTGCCAGCAGCTCTACAGGTAACGAGCAGTACTTC
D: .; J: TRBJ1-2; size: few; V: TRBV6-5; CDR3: CASSSPSDATNYGYTF; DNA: TGTGCCAGCAGTTCCCCCTCCGACGCAACTAACTATGGCTACACCTTC
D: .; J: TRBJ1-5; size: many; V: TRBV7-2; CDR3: CASSEQEYQPQHF; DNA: TGTGCCAGCAGCGAACAGGAGTATCAGCCCCAGCATTTT
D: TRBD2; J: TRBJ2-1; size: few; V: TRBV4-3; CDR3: CASSQAPWTSGTYNEQFF; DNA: TGCGCCAGCAGCCAAGCCCCCTGGACTAGCGGGACGTACAATGAGCAGTTCTTC
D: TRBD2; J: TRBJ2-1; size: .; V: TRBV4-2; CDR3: CASSNQPGGANEQFF; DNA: TGTGCCAGCAGCAACCAACCCGGGGGGGCAAATGAGCAGTTCTTC
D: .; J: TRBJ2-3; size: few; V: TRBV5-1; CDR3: CASSLGRAADTQYF; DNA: TGCGCCAGCAGCTTGGGAAGGGCTGCAGATACGCAGTATTTT
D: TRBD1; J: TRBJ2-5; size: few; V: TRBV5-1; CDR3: CASSFQGAFQETQYF; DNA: TGCGCCAGCAGCTTTCAGGGGGCATTCCAAGAGACCCAGTACTTC
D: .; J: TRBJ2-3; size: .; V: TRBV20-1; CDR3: CSAQGSTDTQYF; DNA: TGCAGTGCTCAGGGGAGCACAGATACGCAGTATTTT
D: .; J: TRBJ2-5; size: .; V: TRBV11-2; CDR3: CASTSEGMPQETQYF; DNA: TGTGCCAGCACCTCGGAGGGGATGCCCCAAGAGACCCAGTACTTC
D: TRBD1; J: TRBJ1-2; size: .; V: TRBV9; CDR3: CASSGTGRPYTF; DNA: TGTGCCAGCAGCGGGACAGGGCGCCCCTATACCTTC
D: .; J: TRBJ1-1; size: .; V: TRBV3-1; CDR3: CASSQGPSGGMNTEAFF; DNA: TGTGCCAGCAGCCAAGGGCCCTCGGGGGGAATGAACACTGAAGCTTTCTTT
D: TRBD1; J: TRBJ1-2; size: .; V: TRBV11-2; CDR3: CASRPLNTGGQGYTF; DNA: TGTGCCAGCAGACCGCTCAATACAGGGGGTCAAGGCTACACCTTC
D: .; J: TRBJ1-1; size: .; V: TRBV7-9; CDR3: CASSPSGEAFF; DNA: TGTGCCAGCAGCCCCTCGGGTGAAGCTTTCTTT
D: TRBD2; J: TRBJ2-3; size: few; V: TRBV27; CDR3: CASRTLAGGPKDTQYF; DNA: TGTGCCAGCAGGACCTTAGCGGGAGGGCCTAAGGATACGCAGTATTTT
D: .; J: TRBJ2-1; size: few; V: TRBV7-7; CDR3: CASSSRGEKDEQFF; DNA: TGTGCTAGCAGCTCGCGGGGAGAAAAGGATGAGCAGTTCTTC
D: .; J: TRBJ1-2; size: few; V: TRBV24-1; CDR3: CATRPGHGTYGYTF; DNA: TGTGCCACGAGGCCGGGACACGGGACGTATGGCTACACCTTC
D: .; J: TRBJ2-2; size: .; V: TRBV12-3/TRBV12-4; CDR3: CASSPGVATGELFF; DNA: TGTGCCAGCAGTCCGGGGGTGGCCACCGGGGAGCTGTTTTTT
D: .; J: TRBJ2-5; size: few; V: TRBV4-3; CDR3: CASSLDGGRQETQYF; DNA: TGCGCCAGCAGCCTCGATGGCGGTCGCCAAGAGACCCAGTACTTC
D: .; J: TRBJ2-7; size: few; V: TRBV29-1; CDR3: CSVGLYSANYEQYF; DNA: TGCAGCGTTGGACTGTATTCGGCGAACTACGAGCAGTACTTC
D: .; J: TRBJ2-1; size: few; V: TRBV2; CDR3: CASSHPVEGGYNEQFF; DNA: TGTGCCAGCAGCCACCCCGTGGAAGGGGGGTACAATGAGCAGTTCTTC
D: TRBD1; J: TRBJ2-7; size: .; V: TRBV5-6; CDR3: CASSLEPGQGSEQYF; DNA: TGTGCCAGCAGCTTAGAACCGGGACAGGGGAGCGAGCAGTACTTC
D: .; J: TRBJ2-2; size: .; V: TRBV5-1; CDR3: CASSLASENTGELFF; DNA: TGCGCCAGCAGCTTGGCTAGCGAGAACACCGGGGAGCTGTTTTTT
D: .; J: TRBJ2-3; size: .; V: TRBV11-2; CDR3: CASSFLTEDTQYF; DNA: TGTGCCAGCAGCTTTCTCACCGAGGATACGCAGTATTTT
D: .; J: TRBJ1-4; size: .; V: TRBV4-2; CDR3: CASSQAGRLFF; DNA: TGTGCCAGCAGCCAAGCCGGGAGACTGTTTTTT
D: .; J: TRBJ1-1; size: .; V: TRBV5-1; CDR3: CASSLASRTTMNTEAFF; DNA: TGCGCCAGCAGCTTAGCCTCCAGGACAACCATGAACACTGAAGCTTTCTTT
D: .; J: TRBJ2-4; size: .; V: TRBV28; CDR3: CASSFREERGKNIQYF; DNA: TGTGCCAGCAGTTTTAGGGAGGAGAGGGGCAAAAACATTCAGTACTTC
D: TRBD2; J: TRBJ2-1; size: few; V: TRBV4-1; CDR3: CASSQDKTSGRDNEQFF; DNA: TGCGCCAGCAGCCAAGATAAGACTAGCGGGAGAGACAATGAGCAGTTCTTC
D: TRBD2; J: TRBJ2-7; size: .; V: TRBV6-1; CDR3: CASSEASSGGYEQYF; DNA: TGTGCCAGCAGTGAAGCTAGTAGCGGGGGCTACGAGCAGTACTTC
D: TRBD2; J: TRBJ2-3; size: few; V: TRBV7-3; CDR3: CASSLRRERTDTQYF; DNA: TGTGCCAGCAGCTTACGGCGGGAGCGCACAGATACGCAGTATTTT
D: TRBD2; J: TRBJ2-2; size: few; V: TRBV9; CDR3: CASSASGTGELFF; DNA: TGTGCCAGCAGCGCTAGCGGAACCGGGGAGCTGTTTTTT
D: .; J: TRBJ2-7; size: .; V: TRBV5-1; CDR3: CASSEPGRDYEQYF; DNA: TGCGCCAGCAGCGAACCGGGCAGGGACTACGAGCAGTACTTC
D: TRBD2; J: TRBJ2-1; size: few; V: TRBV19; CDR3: CASSTLSGRANEQFF; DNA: TGTGCCAGTAGTACCCTTAGCGGGAGGGCCAATGAGCAGTTCTTC
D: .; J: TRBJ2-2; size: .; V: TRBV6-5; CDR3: CASSYQDRRFTGELFF; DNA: TGTGCCAGCAGTTACCAGGATAGACGTTTCACCGGGGAGCTGTTTTTT
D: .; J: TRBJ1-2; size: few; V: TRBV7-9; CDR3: CASSLRGVVGYGYTF; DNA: TGTGCCAGCAGCTTAAGAGGGGTCGTAGGCTATGGCTACACCTTC
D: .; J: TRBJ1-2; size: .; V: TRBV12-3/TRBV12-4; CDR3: CASTSGRGFYGYTF; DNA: TGTGCCAGCACCAGCGGCAGGGGCTTTTATGGCTACACCTTC
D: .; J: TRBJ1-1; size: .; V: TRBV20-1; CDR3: CSARDIRGTEAFF; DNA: TGCAGTGCTAGAGATATCAGGGGAACTGAAGCTTTCTTT
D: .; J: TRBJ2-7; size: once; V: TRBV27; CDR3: CASGRAGFPYEQYF; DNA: TGTGCCAGCGGTAGAGCAGGGTTCCCCTACGAGCAGTACTTC
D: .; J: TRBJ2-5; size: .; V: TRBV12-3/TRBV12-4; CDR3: CASSQDYYIQETQYF; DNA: TGTGCCAGCAGTCAGGACTATTATATCCAAGAGACCCAGTACTTC
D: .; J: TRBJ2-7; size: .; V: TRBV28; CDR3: CASSLSYRPGDEQYF; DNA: TGTGCCAGCAGTTTATCTTACAGGCCGGGGGACGAGCAGTACTTC
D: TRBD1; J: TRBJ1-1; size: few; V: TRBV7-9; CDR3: CASSSPFRRQGTEAFF; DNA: TGTGCCAGCAGCTCCCCTTTTCGGAGACAGGGCACTGAAGCTTTCTTT